The entry below describes one T cell receptor beta chain. What it binds is unknown. The sample belongs to a study of blood T cells in healthy people across ages. The study's findings and limits: Relative to aged donors, long-lived donors carried more naive CD4+ cells and displayed higher diversity. TCR beta diversity correlated strongly with naive T cell percentage.

A sample-barcoded 5' primer and a J-beta primer mix were used in a second PCR of roughly 7 to 12 cycles. In TCRdb, the 5' RACE reads were re-called with MiXCR into one record per CDR3 protein. The data show about a million distinct CDR3 sequences, roughly half seen once. Germline loops: CDR1 DFQATT, CDR2 SNEGSKA (reference sequence). The CDR3 is 13 residues long. This sequence was found in a woman aged 55-70 years in good health. Sequencing was carried out using blood. This chain uses TRBV20-1 with TRBJ2-5, with a tentative D call TRBD1 (5 bases). With the DNA end fitting TRBJ2-7 better, the J assignment may be wrong. In DNA, the CDR3 is TGCAGTGCTAGTGGTGGCAGGGACTACGAGCAGTACTTC. Its protein is CSASGGRDYEQYF.